The text below deals with one T cell receptor (beta chain). The data stem from a study of blood T cell repertoires in COVID-19. Per germline, CDR1 ENHRY and CDR2 SYGVKD. Losses at the gene ends were 0 bases for V and 8 bases for J; bases not matched to a gene: 4. This CDR3 has 15 amino acids. The protocol was immunoSEQ multiplex PCR, while the TCRdb copy is restricted to in-frame clones and leaves out a portion. The sample holds 60,000 to 85,000 clones, about 74% seen once. This TCR was sampled from a human donor with acute or convalescent COVID-19. The donor label of this sample is uncertain. Sample: peripheral blood. The V call is TRBV10-3, the J call TRBJ1-2; 12 bases align to TRBD1. The DNA of the CDR3 is TGTGCCATCAGTGAGTCGGGACAGGGGGCCAAAGGCTACACCTTC. Its protein is CAISESGQGAKGYTF.